A single T cell receptor (beta chain) is shown here with its context. Per the germline V gene, CDR1 is SQVTM and CDR2 is ANQGSEA. The CDR3 length is 12 residues. V was clipped by 6 bases and J by 8 bases, with 16 bases between them. Indicated treatment: oral pan-JAK inhibitor, 5-10 mg twice daily. The sample comes from a study of CD8+ T cells in alopecia areata. Extracted RNA was reverse transcribed into cDNA, the sequencing template. Profiling relied on immunoSEQ multiplex PCR, and the TCRdb table lists in-frame clones only, not all of them. The sample lists about 280,000 clones; 58% were seen once. The sample in question was CD4+ T cells sorted from blood, obtained at week 24, from a patient treated with tofacitinib. This TCR was sampled from a human donor with alopecia areata. The chain recombines TRBV29-1 with TRBJ1-2; maybe TRBD1 (5 bases). The CDR3 DNA follows: TGCAGCGTCGGGGGACCGATCCGGGGCTACACCTTC. Translation gives CSVGGPIRGYTF.